The next 14 T cell receptor beta chains were all read from a single sample in a study of blood T cell repertoires in COVID-19. Libraries were prepared by immunoSEQ multiplex PCR; TCRdb keeps only in-frame clonotypes and omits some of them. The sample consists of a few hundred thousand clones, 87% of them appearing once. Sequenced input: PBMCs or T cells enriched from blood (not recorded which). Receptor source: a woman in her 40s who had recovered from COVID-19.

The chain uses TRBV30 and TRBJ1-5, with TRBD1 matching over 10 bases. Trimming cost V 2 bases and J 5 bases; bases outside gene matches: 3. From germline, CDR1 is GTSNPN and CDR2 SVGIG (reference sequence). This CDR3 contains 14 residues. The CDR3 coding sequence is TGTGCCTGGAGTCTCGGACAGGGGGATCAGCCCCAGCATTTT. It yields the protein CAWSLGQGDQPQHF.

This sequence joins TRBV6-4 and TRBJ2-7; perhaps TRBD2 as D (5 bases). The CDR3 totals 13 residues. Germline values: CDR1 MRHNA, CDR2 SNTAGT. V was pared by 10 bases and J by 7 bases, with 20 bases between. The chain's CDR3 is CAILGRPHWEQYF. The DNA for the CDR3 is TGTGCCATACTAGGCCGACCCCACTGGGAGCAGTACTTC.

The rearrangement links TRBV7-2 to TRBJ2-2; possible D gene TRBD1, 5 bases. The V end was cut by 3 bases, the J end by 6 bases, with 14 bases between. This CDR3 comprises 15 residues. Germline V gene lookup returns CDR1 SGHTA and CDR2 FQGNSA. CDR3 in DNA: TGTGCCAGCAGCTTGGGCAGGGTGAGCGCCGGGGAGCTGTTTTTT. Its translation is CASSLGRVSAGELFF.

The chain combines TRBV25-1 with TRBJ1-3, with unresolved D. Germline V lookup: CDR1 MGHDK, CDR2 SYGVNS. Between the trimmed V and J ends, which lost 7 bases and 1 base, there was a span of 5 bases. The CDR3 is made up of 12 amino acids. CDR3 in DNA: TGTGCCAGCACCTTGTCTGGAAACACCATATATTTT. This encodes CASTLSGNTIYF.

V gene TRBV10-3 combines with J gene TRBJ1-5; D may be TRBD1 (5 bases). V lost 3 bases, J lost 3 bases, and 12 bases lay in between. Germline V gene sequence: CDR1 ENHRY, CDR2 SYGVKD. The CDR3 length is 15 residues. This chain's CDR3 is CAISEGGETNQPQHF. The CDR3 region has the DNA TGTGCCATCAGTGAAGGAGGGGAAACCAATCAGCCCCAGCATTTT.

This clone was observed at least ten times. The chain uses TRBV29-1 and TRBJ2-5, with TRBD2 as a possible D gene (5 bases). The germline CDR1 and CDR2 sequences are SQVTM and ANQGSEA. The CDR3 is made up of 15 amino acids. V lost 0 bases and J lost 5, with 16 bases in between. CDR3 sequence reads: CSVEDNEGVGETQYF. Here the CDR3 DNA reads TGCAGCGTTGAAGATAATGAGGGAGTGGGGGAGACCCAGTACTTC.

The chain employs TRBV2 and TRBJ2-7, with 9 bases matching TRBD2. This CDR3 contains 16 residues. The germline V gene encodes CDR1 SNHLY and CDR2 FYNNEI. With V trimmed by 6 bases and J by 2 bases, 11 bases remained unmatched. The CDR3 here is CASRDPTSGSPYEQYF. CDR3 sequence (DNA): TGTGCCAGCAGAGACCCGACTAGCGGTAGCCCCTACGAGCAGTACTTC.

The gene calls are TRBV6-5 and TRBJ1-6, with 7 bases matching TRBD1. CDR1 and CDR2 (germline): MNHEY, SVGAGI. The CDR3 runs 16 residues. J was trimmed by 7 bases and V by 2 bases; bases with no gene match: 8. The chain's CDR3 is CASSYGTGDSNSPLHF. CDR3 nucleotide sequence: TGTGCCAGCAGTTACGGAACAGGGGATAGCAATTCACCCCTCCACTTT.

V and J are TRBV28 and TRBJ1-6, with TRBD1 as a possible D gene (6 bases). Germline V CDR1 and CDR2: MDHEN, SYDVKM. This CDR3 comprises 13 residues. V lost 6 bases and J lost 10, with 13 bases in between. CDR3 bases: TGTGCCAGCAGCCCACCAGGGGACTCACCCCTCCACTTT. It is translated as CASSPPGDSPLHF.

This clone was seen a few times. J is TRBJ2-7 and V is TRBV28; 9 nucleotides align to TRBD2. Trimming removed 6 bases from V and 6 bases from J; junction bases left unmatched: 9. Germline CDR1 and CDR2: MDHEN and SYDVKM. CDR3 length: 14 amino acids. CDR3 sequence reads: CASSQPGLASEQYF. The CDR3 bases are TGTGCCAGCAGCCAACCGGGACTAGCTAGCGAGCAGTACTTC.

The chain has TRBV12-3 or TRBV12-4 and TRBJ1-1, with D possibly being TRBD1 (5 bases). Trimming pared 2 bases from V and 6 bases from J, leaving 10 bases between. This CDR3 spans 13 amino acids. The CDR3 loop reads CASSLRWGAEAFF. In nucleotides, the CDR3 is TGTGCCAGCAGTTTACGGTGGGGCGCTGAAGCTTTCTTT.

The genes are TRBV4-2 and TRBJ2-7; D unclear. The germline V and J ends were trimmed by 0 bases and 3 bases, with 12 bases remaining between them. This CDR3 comprises 15 residues. CDR1 and CDR2 (germline): LGHNA, YNFKEQ. CDR3 nucleotide sequence: TGTGCCAGCAGCCAAGACCGGTCGACAAGCTACGAGCAGTACTTC. This encodes CASSQDRSTSYEQYF.

V is TRBV7-2 and J is TRBJ1-4; no firm D call. Trimming removed 2 bases from V and 4 bases from J, with 11 bases in between. The germline CDR1 and CDR2 sequences are SGHTA and FQGNSA. This CDR3 has 15 residues. CDR3 region: CASSLLGSGNEKLFF. The CDR3 DNA is TGTGCCAGCAGCTTACTAGGGAGTGGTAATGAAAAACTGTTTTTT.

The gene calls are TRBV10-1 and TRBJ2-2; 13 bases align to TRBD2. The ends lost 5 bases at V and 6 bases at J; junction bases unmatched: 9. The CDR3 is made up of 17 amino acids. Germline assignment: CDR1 WNHNN and CDR2 SYGVQD (reference sequence). CDR3 sequence: CASSPGTSGAPPGELFF. The DNA for the CDR3 is TGCGCCAGCAGTCCCGGGACTAGCGGGGCCCCCCCCGGGGAGCTGTTTTTT.